Described below is a single T cell receptor beta chain sequence and its context. The CDR3 is 13 residues long. Germline lookup yields CDR1 MDHEN and CDR2 SYDVKM. These data are taken from a study of CXCR3-negative and CXCR3-positive naive CD8 T cells. The TRB libraries of cDNA were built by UMI-labeled 5' RACE. No DNA is given; TCRdb re-called the 5' RACE reads and lists each CDR3 protein once. This specimen shows approximately 47,000 distinct CDR3 sequences; the ten leading clones hold 2.5%. Triplicates of 300,000 or so cells were sorted from each CD8+ T cell subset. Definition of naive CD8+ T cells rested on a CD45RO-CCR7+CD27+CD95- profile.

This TCR was sampled from a human donor in good health. Some clones in this sample may be carry-over from other donors' samples. Source material: naive CXCR3- CD8+ T cells from blood. Specified subset: CD45RO-CCR7+CD27+CD95- naive CD8+ T cells lacking CXCR3 (TNR3-). The V call is TRBV28, the J call TRBJ2-7; TCRdb's D call, TRBD2, is unchecked because there is no DNA. The CDR3 sequence is CASSLYGGGEQYF.